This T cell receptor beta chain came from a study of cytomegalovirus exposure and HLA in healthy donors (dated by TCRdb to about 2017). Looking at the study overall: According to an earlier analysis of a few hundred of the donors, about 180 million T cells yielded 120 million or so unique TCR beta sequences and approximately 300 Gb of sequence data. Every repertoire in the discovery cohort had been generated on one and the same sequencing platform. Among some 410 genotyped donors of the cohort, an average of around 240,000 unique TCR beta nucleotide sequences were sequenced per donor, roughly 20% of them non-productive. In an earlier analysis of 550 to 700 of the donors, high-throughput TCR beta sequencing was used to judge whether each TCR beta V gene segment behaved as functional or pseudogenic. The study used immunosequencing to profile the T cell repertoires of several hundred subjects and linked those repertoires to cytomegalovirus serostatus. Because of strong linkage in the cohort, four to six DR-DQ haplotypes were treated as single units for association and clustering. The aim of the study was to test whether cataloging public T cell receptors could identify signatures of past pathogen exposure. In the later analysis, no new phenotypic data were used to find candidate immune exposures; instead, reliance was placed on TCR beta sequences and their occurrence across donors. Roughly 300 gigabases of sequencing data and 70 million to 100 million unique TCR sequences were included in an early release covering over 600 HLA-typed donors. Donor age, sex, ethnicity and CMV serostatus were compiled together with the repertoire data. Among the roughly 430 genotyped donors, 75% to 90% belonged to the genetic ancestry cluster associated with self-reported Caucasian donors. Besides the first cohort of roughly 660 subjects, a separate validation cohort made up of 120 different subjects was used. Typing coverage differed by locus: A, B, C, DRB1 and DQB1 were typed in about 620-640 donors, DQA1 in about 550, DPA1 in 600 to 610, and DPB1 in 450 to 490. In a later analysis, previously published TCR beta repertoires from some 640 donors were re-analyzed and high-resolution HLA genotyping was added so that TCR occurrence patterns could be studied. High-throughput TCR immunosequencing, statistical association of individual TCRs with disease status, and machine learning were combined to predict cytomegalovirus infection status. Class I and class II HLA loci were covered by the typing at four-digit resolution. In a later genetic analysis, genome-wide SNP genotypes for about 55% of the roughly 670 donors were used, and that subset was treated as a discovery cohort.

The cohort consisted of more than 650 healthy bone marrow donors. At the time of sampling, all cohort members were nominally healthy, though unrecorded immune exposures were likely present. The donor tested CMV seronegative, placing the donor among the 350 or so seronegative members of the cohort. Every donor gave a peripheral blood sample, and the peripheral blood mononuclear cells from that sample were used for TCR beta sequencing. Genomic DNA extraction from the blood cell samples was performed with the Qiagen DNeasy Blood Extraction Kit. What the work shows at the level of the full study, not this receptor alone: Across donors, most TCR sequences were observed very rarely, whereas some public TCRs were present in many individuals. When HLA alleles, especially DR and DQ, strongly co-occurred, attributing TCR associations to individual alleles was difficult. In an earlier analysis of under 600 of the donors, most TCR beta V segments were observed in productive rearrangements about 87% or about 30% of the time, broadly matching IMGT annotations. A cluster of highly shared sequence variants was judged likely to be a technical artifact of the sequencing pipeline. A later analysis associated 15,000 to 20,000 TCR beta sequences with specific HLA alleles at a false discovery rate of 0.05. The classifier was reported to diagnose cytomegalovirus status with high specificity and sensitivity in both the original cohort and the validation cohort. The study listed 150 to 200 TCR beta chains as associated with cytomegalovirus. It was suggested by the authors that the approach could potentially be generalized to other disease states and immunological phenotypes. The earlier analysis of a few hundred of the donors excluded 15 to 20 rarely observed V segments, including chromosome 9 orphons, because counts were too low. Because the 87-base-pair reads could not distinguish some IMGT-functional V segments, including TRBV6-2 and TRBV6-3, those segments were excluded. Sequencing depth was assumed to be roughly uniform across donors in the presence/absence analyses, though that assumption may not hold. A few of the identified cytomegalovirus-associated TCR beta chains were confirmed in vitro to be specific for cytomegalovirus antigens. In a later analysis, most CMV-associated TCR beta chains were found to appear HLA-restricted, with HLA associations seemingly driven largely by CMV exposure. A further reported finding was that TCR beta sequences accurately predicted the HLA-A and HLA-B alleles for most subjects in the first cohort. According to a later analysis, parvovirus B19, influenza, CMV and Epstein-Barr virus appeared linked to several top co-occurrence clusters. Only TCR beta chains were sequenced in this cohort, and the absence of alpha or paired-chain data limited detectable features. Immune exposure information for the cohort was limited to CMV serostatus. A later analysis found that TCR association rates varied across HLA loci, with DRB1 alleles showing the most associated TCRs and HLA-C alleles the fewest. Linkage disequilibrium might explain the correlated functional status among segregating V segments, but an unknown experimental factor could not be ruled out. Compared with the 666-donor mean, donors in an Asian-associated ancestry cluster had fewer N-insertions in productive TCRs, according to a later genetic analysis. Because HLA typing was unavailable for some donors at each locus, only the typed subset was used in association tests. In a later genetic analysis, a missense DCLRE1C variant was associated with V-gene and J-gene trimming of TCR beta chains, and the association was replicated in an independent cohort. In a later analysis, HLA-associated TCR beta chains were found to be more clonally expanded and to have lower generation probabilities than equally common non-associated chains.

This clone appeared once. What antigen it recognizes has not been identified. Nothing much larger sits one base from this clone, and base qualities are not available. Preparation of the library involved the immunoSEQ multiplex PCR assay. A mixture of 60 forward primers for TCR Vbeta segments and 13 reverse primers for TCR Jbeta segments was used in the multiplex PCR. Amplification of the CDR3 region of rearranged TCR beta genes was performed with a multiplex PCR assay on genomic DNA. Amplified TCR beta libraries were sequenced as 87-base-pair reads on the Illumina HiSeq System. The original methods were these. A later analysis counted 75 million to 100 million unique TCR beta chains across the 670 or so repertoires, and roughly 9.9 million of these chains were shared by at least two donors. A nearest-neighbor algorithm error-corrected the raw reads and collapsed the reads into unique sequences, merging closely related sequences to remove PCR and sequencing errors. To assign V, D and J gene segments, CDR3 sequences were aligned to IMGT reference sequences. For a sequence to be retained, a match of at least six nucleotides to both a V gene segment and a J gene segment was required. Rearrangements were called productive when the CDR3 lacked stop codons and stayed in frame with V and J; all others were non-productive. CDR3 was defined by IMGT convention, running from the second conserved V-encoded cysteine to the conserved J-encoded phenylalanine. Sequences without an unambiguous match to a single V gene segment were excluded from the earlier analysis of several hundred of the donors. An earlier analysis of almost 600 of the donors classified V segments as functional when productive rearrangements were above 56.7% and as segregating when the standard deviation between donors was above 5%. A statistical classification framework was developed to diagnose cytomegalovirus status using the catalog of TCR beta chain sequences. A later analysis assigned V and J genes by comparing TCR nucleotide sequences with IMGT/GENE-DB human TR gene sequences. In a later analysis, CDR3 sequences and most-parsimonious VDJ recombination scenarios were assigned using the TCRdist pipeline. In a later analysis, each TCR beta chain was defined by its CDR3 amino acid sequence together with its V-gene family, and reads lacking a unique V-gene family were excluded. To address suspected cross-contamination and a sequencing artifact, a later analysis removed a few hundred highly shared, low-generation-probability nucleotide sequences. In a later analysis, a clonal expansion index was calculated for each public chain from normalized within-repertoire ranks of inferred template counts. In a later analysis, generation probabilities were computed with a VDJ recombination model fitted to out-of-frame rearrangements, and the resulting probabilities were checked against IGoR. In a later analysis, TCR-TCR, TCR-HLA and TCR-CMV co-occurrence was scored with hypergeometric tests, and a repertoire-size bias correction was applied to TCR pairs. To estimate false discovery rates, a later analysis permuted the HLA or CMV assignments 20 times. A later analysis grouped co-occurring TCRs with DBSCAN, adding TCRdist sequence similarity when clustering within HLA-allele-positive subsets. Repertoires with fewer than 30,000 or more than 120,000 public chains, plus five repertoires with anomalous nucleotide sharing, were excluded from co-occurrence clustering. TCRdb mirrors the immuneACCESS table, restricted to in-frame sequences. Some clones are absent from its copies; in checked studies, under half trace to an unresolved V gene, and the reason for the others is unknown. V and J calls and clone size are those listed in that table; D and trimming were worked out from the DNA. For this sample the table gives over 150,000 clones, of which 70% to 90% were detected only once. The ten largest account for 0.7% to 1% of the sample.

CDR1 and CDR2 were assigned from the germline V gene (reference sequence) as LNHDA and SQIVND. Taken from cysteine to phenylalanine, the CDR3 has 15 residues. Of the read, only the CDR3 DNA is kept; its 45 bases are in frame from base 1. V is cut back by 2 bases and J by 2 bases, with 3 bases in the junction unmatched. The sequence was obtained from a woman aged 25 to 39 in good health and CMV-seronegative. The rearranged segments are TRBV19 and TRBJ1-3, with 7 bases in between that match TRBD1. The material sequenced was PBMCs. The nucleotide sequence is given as TGTGCCAGTAGTATATTGACAGGGACTGGAAACACCATATATTTT. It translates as CASSILTGTGNTIYF.